This paragraph covers one TCR beta chain sequence. Its specificity is unknown. The data originate from a study of OX40 agonist ivuxolimab in advanced cancers. Germline V lookup: CDR1 SGHTA, CDR2 FQGNSA. The V and J ends lost 6 bases and 5 bases, in that order; junction bases with no gene match: 6. This CDR3 has 13 residues. The method was immunoSEQ multiplex PCR; TCRdb's version includes in-frame clones alone and lacks a portion of them. The sample has tens of thousands of clones; around 87% are singletons. General study points: Clonal expansion from baseline to week 6 occurred in both CD4+ and CD8+ T cells. Relative to CD4+ cells, CD8+ T cells on average had more expanded clones.

The TCR sequence derives from an adult with an advanced solid tumor such as melanoma, head and neck, liver or kidney cancer. The material sequenced was CD4+ or CD8+ T cells sorted from blood, taken in a trial of the OX40 agonist ivuxolimab. The J gene is TRBJ2-5, the V gene TRBV7-2, with TRBD1 matching over 7 bases. The chain's CDR3 is CASRPTGMETQYF. The DNA for the CDR3 is TGTGCCAGCAGGCCGACAGGGATGGAGACCCAGTACTTC.